This TCR beta chain appears in the sequencing data of a study of long-term antiretroviral therapy in people with HIV. General study findings and limits: CDR3 length ranges were narrower in HIV repertoires than in controls. Clones showing expansion before ART dominated the repertoire at all time points. ART was followed by higher diversity that remained below transplant donor controls.

They ran version v3.0 of the immunoSEQ assay at survey level. Using immunoSEQ multiplex PCR, the repertoire was profiled, and TCRdb retains in-frame clones only, with some absent. The sample shows 30,000 or so clones, 93% of them seen only once. Trimming pared 2 bases from V and 6 bases from J, leaving 13 bases between. The CDR3 totals 15 residues. The germline V gene encodes CDR1 SEHNR and CDR2 FQNEAQ (reference sequence). For this clone: Its matching antigen is unknown.

The sample here was unsorted PBMCs, taken less than 6.8 years after starting antiretroviral therapy. The genes are TRBV7-9 and TRBJ2-2; the D gene is possibly TRBD2 (6 bases). The TCR sequence derives from a woman aged 40 to 55 with HIV. CDR3 sequence: CASSLYGGDAGELFF. In DNA form, the CDR3 reads TGTGCCAGCAGCTTATACGGAGGGGACGCCGGGGAGCTGTTTTTT.